These T cell receptor beta chains were read from a single sample in a study of OX40 agonist ivuxolimab in advanced cancers. Profiling relied on immunoSEQ multiplex PCR, and the TCRdb table lists in-frame clones only, not all of them. The sample lists roughly 120,000 clones; roughly 90% were seen once. Sequencing used CD4+ or CD8+ T cells sorted from blood, obtained in a trial of the OX40 agonist ivuxolimab. The origin of the receptors is an adult with an advanced solid tumor such as melanoma, head and neck, liver or kidney cancer. Both conserved end residues are part of each CDR3. D genes are given only for firm matches. Expanded clones get a size class; other rows say once, few or many, or leave the size out.

12,TRBJ2-3,-,TRBV27,-,CASSLGTDTQYF,TGTGCCAGCAGTTTAGGCACAGATACGCAGTATTTT
18,TRBJ1-2,-,TRBV27,TRBD1,CASGIRWDRGDSNYGYTF,TGTGCCAGCGGCATAAGATGGGACAGGGGTGACAGTAACTATGGCTACACCTTC
13,TRBJ1-1,-,TRBV27,TRBD1,CASSFRQGPEAFF,TGTGCCAGCAGTTTCCGACAGGGCCCCGAAGCTTTCTTT
14,TRBJ1-1,once,TRBV29-1,-,CSVDLGQANTEAFF,TGCAGCGTAGACTTAGGTCAGGCGAACACTGAAGCTTTCTTT
16,TRBJ1-1,-,TRBV7-2,TRBD1,CASSQGPDRVYTEAFF,TGTGCCAGCAGCCAAGGACCGGACAGGGTGTACACTGAAGCTTTCTTT
14,TRBJ1-3,-,TRBV28,-,CASSSASSGNTIYF,TGTGCCAGCAGTTCCGCAAGCTCTGGAAACACCATATATTTT
15,TRBJ1-1,few,TRBV4-1,-,CASSREERVDTEAFF,TGCGCCAGCAGCAGGGAGGAGAGGGTTGATACTGAAGCTTTCTTT
15,TRBJ1-5,-,TRBV5-5,-,CASSFWDGSNQPQHF,TGTGCCAGCAGCTTTTGGGACGGTAGCAATCAGCCCCAGCATTTT
15,TRBJ2-1,once,TRBV10-3,-,CAISESQGINNEQFF,TGTGCCATCAGTGAGTCGCAGGGAATCAACAATGAGCAGTTCTTC
15,TRBJ2-7,-,TRBV6-6,-,CASSYSIPNSYEQYF,TGTGCCAGCAGTTACTCGATTCCAAACTCCTACGAGCAGTACTTC
12,TRBJ1-2,-,TRBV6-6,-,CASSWSYYGYTF,TGTGCCAGCAGTTGGTCTTACTATGGCTACACCTTC
15,TRBJ2-3,-,TRBV30,-,CAWRSAGTSTDTQYF,TGTGCCTGGAGATCTGCCGGGACTAGCACAGATACGCAGTATTTT
15,TRBJ2-7,-,TRBV7-9,-,CASSCSWGSFYEQYF,TGTGCTAGCAGCTGCAGTTGGGGGAGCTTCTACGAGCAGTACTTC
16,TRBJ1-5,-,TRBV28,TRBD1,CASSSRTGGTDQPQHF,TGTGCCAGCAGTTCTCGGACAGGCGGAACCGATCAGCCCCAGCATTTT
12,TRBJ2-7,-,TRBV11-3,-,CASSSHRYEQYF,TGTGCCAGCAGCTCACATAGGTACGAGCAGTACTTC
12,TRBJ1-2,-,TRBV30,-,CASTGLDHGYTF,TGTGCCTCGACAGGCCTAGACCATGGCTACACCTTC
15,TRBJ1-6,-,TRBV27,-,CASSQDRLNNSPLHF,TGTGCCAGCAGCCAAGACAGGCTCAATAATTCACCCCTCCACTTT
15,TRBJ1-2,-,TRBV7-2,TRBD1,CASSLGTGRNYGYTF,TGTGCCAGCAGCCTAGGGACAGGGCGAAACTATGGCTACACCTTC
15,TRBJ2-6,-,TRBV6-6,-,CASSMDAAGANVLTF,TGTGCCAGCAGCATGGACGCGGCTGGGGCCAACGTCCTGACTTTC
15,TRBJ1-1,-,TRBV27,-,CASSSFEVSATEAFF,TGTGCCAGCAGTTCGTTCGAGGTCTCGGCCACTGAAGCTTTCTTT
14,TRBJ1-4,-,TRBV5-1,TRBD1,CASSPGQVSEKLFF,TGCGCCAGCAGCCCAGGACAGGTTTCGGAAAAACTGTTTTTT
13,TRBJ2-5,-,TRBV2,-,CARGRAAEETQYF,TGTGCCAGGGGGAGAGCCGCCGAAGAGACCCAGTACTTC
19,TRBJ2-7,-,TRBV12-5,TRBD2,CASAPGTSGITRYNYEQYF,TGTGCTAGTGCCCCCGGGACTAGCGGGATCACCAGATATAACTACGAGCAGTACTTC
15,TRBJ2-1,-,TRBV28,TRBD2,CASSSGLVAYNEQFF,TGTGCCAGCAGTTCGGGACTAGTGGCCTACAATGAGCAGTTCTTC
16,TRBJ2-3,once,TRBV19,TRBD2,CASSTFSGPQADTQYF,TGTGCCAGTAGTACGTTTAGCGGGCCGCAGGCAGATACGCAGTATTTT
16,TRBJ2-1,-,TRBV12-5,TRBD2,CASGRLEGGRHGEQFF,TGTGCTAGTGGTCGGCTCGAGGGCGGGAGACACGGTGAGCAGTTCTTC
15,TRBJ2-7,-,TRBV5-5,TRBD2,CASSKTSGINYEQYF,TGTGCCAGCAGCAAAACTAGCGGGATCAACTACGAGCAGTACTTC
14,TRBJ2-1,-,TRBV6-1,-,CASSERGGSDEQFF,TGTGCCAGCAGTGAAAGAGGAGGGTCAGATGAGCAGTTCTTC
15,TRBJ1-6,-,TRBV5-1,TRBD1,CASNPGTGTDSPLHF,TGCGCCAGCAACCCCGGGACAGGGACAGATTCACCCCTCCACTTT
14,TRBJ1-4,-,TRBV4-1,-,CASSHRQVDEKLFF,TGCGCCAGCAGCCATCGACAGGTGGATGAAAAACTGTTTTTT
16,TRBJ2-3,-,TRBV5-6,TRBD2,CASSLYSGSRTDTQYF,TGTGCCAGCAGCTTGTACAGCGGGAGCCGCACAGATACGCAGTATTTT
12,TRBJ2-2,-,TRBV29-1,-,CSGLRATGELFF,TGCAGCGGTTTACGAGCCACCGGGGAGCTGTTTTTT
14,TRBJ1-5,-,TRBV6-5,TRBD1,CASSPGTGFQPQHF,TGTGCCAGCAGTCCCGGGACAGGGTTTCAGCCCCAGCATTTT
13,TRBJ2-5,-,TRBV9,-,CASSIDSLGTQYF,TGTGCCAGCAGCATCGACAGTCTCGGGACCCAGTACTTC
13,TRBJ1-5,-,TRBV7-2,-,CASSQGRDQPQHF,TGTGCCAGCAGCCAGGGCCGGGATCAGCCCCAGCATTTT
12,TRBJ1-4,-,TRBV25-1,-,CASSDRNEKLFF,TGTGCCAGCTCCGACAGAAATGAAAAACTGTTTTTT
14,TRBJ2-3,once,TRBV19,-,CASSPDGYTDTQYF,TGTGCCAGTAGTCCGGACGGATACACAGATACGCAGTATTTT
15,TRBJ2-2,-,TRBV2,TRBD2,CASSVTSGETGELFF,TGTGCCAGCAGTGTGACTAGCGGAGAGACCGGGGAGCTGTTTTTT
11,TRBJ1-2,-,TRBV28,-,CASSSYYGYTF,TGTGCCAGCAGTTCCTACTATGGCTACACCTTC
15,TRBJ2-1,-,TRBV5-1,-,CASSSTSSSYNEQFF,TGCGCCAGCAGCTCGACTTCTAGCTCCTACAATGAGCAGTTCTTC
11,TRBJ1-2,few,TRBV12-5,-,CASGSVYGYTF,TGTGCTAGTGGTTCTGTCTATGGCTACACCTTC